These 8 T cell receptor beta chains share one sample of origin, sequenced in a study of cytotoxic CD8 clonotypes in ibrutinib-treated CLL. Some clones are missing from TCRdb's copy, which holds only in-frame ones; the method was immunoSEQ multiplex PCR. The repertoire holds approximately 340,000 clones, 60% to 80% seen once, with approximately 6% in the top ten. Sequenced material: PBMCs, taken after 36 months of ibrutinib treatment. These receptors were taken from a human donor with chronic lymphocytic leukemia.

The chain is built from TRBV19 and TRBJ1-2, with unresolved D. The CDR3 contains 14 residues. Germline V gene data show CDR1 as LNHDA and CDR2 as SQIVND (reference sequence). The V gene lost 7 bases and the J gene lost 3 bases, with 15 bases spanning the gap. DNA of the CDR3: TGTGCCAGTATTACTTGGGGAGAAGACTATGGCTACACCTTC. Its protein product is CASITWGEDYGYTF.

This chain links TRBV7-2 with TRBJ2-3; D is possibly TRBD1 or TRBD2 (5 bases each). Trimming pared 4 bases from V and 0 bases from J, leaving 8 bases between. The length of the CDR3 is 14 residues. Germline CDR1 reads SGHTA; CDR2 reads FQGNSA. As DNA, the CDR3 is TGTGCCAGCAGCTCGGGACGAAGCACAGATACGCAGTATTTT. Amino acid sequence: CASSSGRSTDTQYF.

This clone has just a few counts. The V call is TRBV13, the J call TRBJ1-2; weak D call: TRBD1 (6 bases). Trimming left V 4 bases short and J 4 bases short, with 13 bases between. Per the germline V gene, CDR1 is PRHDT and CDR2 is FYEKMQ (reference sequence). The CDR3 covers 14 residues. CDR3 DNA: TGTGCCAGCAGCTACCGGACAGACCTCTATGGCTACACCTTC. This codes for CASSYRTDLYGYTF.

This chain joins TRBV15 and TRBJ2-1; TRBD2 agrees at 9 bases. Germline-derived CDR1 and CDR2 are LNHNV and YYDKDF (reference sequence). V lost 2 bases to trimming and J lost 6 bases; unmatched junction nucleotides: 5. The CDR3 is 15 amino acids. The CDR3 DNA reads TGTGCCACCAGCAGACTAGCGGGGCCTGGCAATGAGCAGTTCTTC. Protein sequence: CATSRLAGPGNEQFF.

The genes are TRBV10-3 and TRBJ2-1; D is possibly TRBD2 (5 bases). Per germline, CDR1 ENHRY and CDR2 SYGVKD. The CDR3 is 18 residues long. V lost 0 bases to trimming and J lost 0 bases, with 15 bases between them. The CDR3 loop reads CAISESGPAESSYNEQFF. DNA for the CDR3: TGTGCCATCAGTGAGTCAGGTCCAGCGGAGAGCTCCTACAATGAGCAGTTCTTC.

This chain links TRBV6-5 with TRBJ2-1; 7 bases match TRBD2. The CDR3 length is 14 residues. With 5 bases clipped from V and 5 bases from J, the junction kept 6 bases outside the gene matches. The germline CDR1 and CDR2 sequences are MNHEY and SVGAGI. CDR3 amino acids: CASSRLASDNEQFF. The CDR3 nucleotides are TGTGCCAGCAGTCGACTAGCTAGCGACAATGAGCAGTTCTTC.

The chain is built from TRBV19 and TRBJ2-1; perhaps TRBD2 as D (5 bases). The CDR3 consists of 14 residues. Looked up from germline, CDR1 is LNHDA and CDR2 is SQIVND (reference sequence). The V and J ends lost 4 bases and 9 bases respectively, with 16 bases between them. CDR3 sequence reads: CASSTVLASGEQFF. In DNA, the CDR3 is TGTGCCAGTAGTACGGTGCTAGCTTCTGGTGAGCAGTTCTTC.

This clone showed up just a few times. The rearrangement links TRBV6-1 to TRBJ1-5; TRBD1 might be the D (6 bases). The CDR3 consists of 14 residues. Trimming left V 2 bases short and J 8 bases short, with 13 bases between. CDR1 MNHNS and CDR2 SASEGT come from the germline V gene. The CDR3 loop is CASSELGEGEPQHF. DNA of the CDR3: TGTGCCAGCAGTGAATTGGGGGAGGGGGAGCCCCAGCATTTT.